This passage covers 21 T cell receptor beta chains from one sample sequenced in a study of T cell repertoires in cytomegalovirus infection (dated by TCRdb to between 2017 and 2020). What the treatment or condition label conveys for this sample: in vitro stimulation with specific CMV peptide epitopes to enrich CMV-specific T cells. These receptors have no identified antigens. The instrument was an Illumina HiSeq 1500. TCRdb reran the public reads through fastp at Q25 and MiXCR, keeping productive beta chains. Every distinct CDR3 protein forms one entry, paired with its most common genes and DNA. Recorded for this sample are around 430,000 distinct CDR3 sequences; about two fifths of them occurred a single time. In total, the top ten clones hold just under 45% of the sample. Sequenced here: cultured PBMCs, sampled from culture after CMV antigen stimulation. The receptors here all came from a human donor in good health (CMV status not recorded). Some clones in this sample may be carry-over from other donors' samples.

V is TRBV20-1 and J is TRBJ1-5; D is unresolved. The CDR3 extends over 13 amino acids. In germline, CDR1 is DFQATT, CDR2 SNEGSKA (reference sequence). The V gene lost 3 bases and the J gene lost 0 bases, with 6 bases spanning the gap. As DNA, the CDR3 is TGCAGTGCTAGTGCGGATAGCAATCAGCCCCAGCATTTT. It yields the protein CSASADSNQPQHF.

The V call is TRBV29-1, the J call TRBJ2-1, with TRBD2 matching over 9 bases. The germline CDR1 and CDR2 sequences are SQVTM and ANQGSEA. CDR3 length: 17 amino acids. J lost 5 bases, V lost 6 bases, and 17 bases had no gene match. CDR3 residues: CSVPGWGTSTGNNEQFF. The CDR3 coding sequence is TGCAGCGTCCCAGGTTGGGGGACTAGCACAGGGAACAATGAGCAGTTCTTC.

The V and J genes are TRBV2 and TRBJ2-7; possible D gene TRBD1, 6 bases. Trimming pared 4 bases from V and 2 bases from J, leaving 12 bases between. Per germline, CDR1 SNHLY and CDR2 FYNNEI. This CDR3 has 14 amino acids. CDR3 DNA sequence: TGTGCCAGCAGTGTGTATGGGGGCGCCTACGAGCAGTACTTC. It translates to CASSVYGGAYEQYF.

The chain has TRBV6-2 or TRBV6-3 and TRBJ2-1; D is unclear. Per germline, CDR1 MNHEY and CDR2 SVGEGT. The CDR3 runs 13 residues. Trimming took off 8 bases at V and 3 bases at J, with 11 bases between the two ends. CDR3 nucleotide sequence: TGTGCCAGCGGTCGTGACAACTACAATGAGCAGTTCTTC. Translating gives CASGRDNYNEQFF.

This clonotype was seen a few times. The chain recombines TRBV6-2 or TRBV6-3 with TRBJ2-4; 8 bases match TRBD2. The V and J ends lost 5 bases and 9 bases, in that order; junction bases with no gene match: 12. Germline values: CDR1 MNHEY, CDR2 SVGEGT. The CDR3 spans 15 residues. The CDR3 DNA sequence: TGTGCCAGCAGTCGGGGGGGGACTCTCCTTTTCATTCAGTACTTC. Translating gives CASSRGGTLLFIQYF.

The V gene is TRBV7-8, the J gene TRBJ2-7, with 7 bases that match TRBD2. This CDR3 is built from 16 residues. CDR1 and CDR2 (germline): SGHVS, FQNEAQ. The junction had 9 bases not matched to a gene; V was cut back by 1 base and J by 3 bases. The CDR3 region is CASSLGGAGIGYEQYF. The CDR3 region has the DNA TGTGCCAGCAGCTTAGGTGGAGCGGGAATAGGCTACGAGCAGTACTTC.

This clonotype came up once. The J gene is TRBJ2-1, the V gene TRBV6-2 or TRBV6-3, with a tentative D call TRBD1 (6 bases). Germline lookup yields CDR1 MNHEY and CDR2 SVGEGT. The CDR3 runs to 14 residues. The V end was cut by 5 bases, the J end by 2 bases, with 10 bases between. The CDR3 loop is CASSQQGTYNEQFF. The CDR3 DNA reads as TGTGCCAGCAGTCAGCAGGGGACCTACAATGAGCAGTTCTTC.

This CDR3 is CASSLEAKALAGFYNEQFF. In DNA form, the CDR3 reads TGCGCCAGCAGCTTGGAGGCAAAGGCCCTAGCGGGGTTCTACAATGAGCAGTTCTTC. The V gene is TRBV5-1, the J gene TRBJ2-1; TRBD2 matches at 9 bases. Unmatched junction bases numbered 13, after V lost 0 bases and J lost 3 bases. Germline V gene data show CDR1 as SGHRS and CDR2 as YFSETQ. The CDR3 totals 19 residues.

This chain joins TRBV2 and TRBJ2-1, with no clear D. This CDR3 has 13 residues. The germline V and J ends were trimmed by 8 bases and 8 bases, with 16 bases remaining between them. The V gene's germline CDR1 is SNHLY and CDR2 FYNNEI. The CDR3: CASQAELFYEQFF. The CDR3 nucleotides are TGTGCCAGCCAAGCAGAACTATTCTATGAGCAGTTCTTC.

This clonotype was seen a few times. The chain recombines TRBV27 with TRBJ2-1; no reliable D call. V was clipped by 3 bases and J by 5 bases, with 20 bases between them. Germline V gene sequence: CDR1 MNHEY, CDR2 SMNVEV (reference sequence). This CDR3 is built from 17 residues. The DNA for the CDR3 is TGTGCCAGCAGTTTTTCGTCCCGAGTAGGGCTGAACAATGAGCAGTTCTTC. It translates to CASSFSSRVGLNNEQFF.

This clonotype was detected only a few times. This chain uses TRBV5-5 with TRBJ2-1; D might be TRBD2 (5 bases). The V end was cut by 4 bases, the J end by 4 bases, with 12 bases between. This CDR3 comprises 14 residues. CDR1 and CDR2 (germline): SGHKS, YYEKEE (reference sequence). CDR3 sequence reads: CASSLEAVYNEQFF. The CDR3, as DNA: TGTGCCAGCAGCCTGGAGGCGGTTTACAATGAGCAGTTCTTC.

The chain uses TRBV11-3 and TRBJ2-2, with 11 bases that match TRBD2. Germline assignment: CDR1 SGHNT and CDR2 YENEEA. This CDR3 spans 16 amino acids. With 5 bases clipped from V and 3 bases from J, the junction kept 5 bases outside the gene matches. The CDR3 sequence is CASSQLAGAYTGELFF. The CDR3, as DNA: TGTGCCAGCAGCCAACTAGCGGGAGCCTACACCGGGGAGCTGTTTTTT.

V usage is TRBV6-5 and J usage is TRBJ1-1, with 8 positions matching TRBD1. The V gene end was trimmed by 6 bases and the J gene end by 5 bases; junction bases not matched to a gene: 11. The CDR3 spans 15 residues. The germline V gene has CDR1 MNHEY and CDR2 SVGAGI. The CDR3 spells CASSLRGRGRTEAFF. The CDR3 nucleotides are TGTGCCAGCAGCCTCAGGGGGCGTGGGAGAACTGAAGCTTTCTTT.

CDR3 DNA: TGTGCCAGCAGTTTTCTCCCCGGGCAGGGAGGGACTGAAGCTTTCTTT. Its protein product is CASSFLPGQGGTEAFF. This rearrangement joins TRBV28 to TRBJ1-1; D might be TRBD1 (5 bases). Per germline, CDR1 MDHEN and CDR2 SYDVKM. The CDR3 spans 16 residues. V lost 3 bases, J lost 5 bases, and 19 bases lay in between.

This chain links TRBV7-2 with TRBJ1-2; tentative D call: TRBD1 (5 bases). V lost 1 base and J lost 4, with 13 bases in between. Germline V gives CDR1 SGHTA, CDR2 FQGNSA. The CDR3 is 15 residues long. This chain's CDR3 is CASSLVRQGFYGYTF. The CDR3 DNA reads as TGTGCCAGCAGCTTAGTTCGCCAGGGATTCTATGGCTACACCTTC.

V is TRBV20-1 and J is TRBJ2-5; D is undetermined. The V gene's germline CDR1 is DFQATT and CDR2 SNEGSKA (reference sequence). V lost 4 bases, J lost 3 bases, and 9 bases lay in between. The CDR3 has 12 residues. The CDR3 here is CSAKKTEETQYF. The CDR3 DNA reads as TGCAGTGCTAAAAAGACGGAAGAGACCCAGTACTTC.

The chain joins TRBV18 to TRBJ2-5; TRBD2 matches at 8 bases. Germline CDR1 KGHSH, CDR2 LQKENI. The CDR3 extends over 16 amino acids. J was trimmed by 6 bases and V by 0 bases; bases with no gene match: 9. This CDR3 is CASSPPGLVGTKTQYF. The CDR3 region has the DNA TGTGCCAGCTCACCACCGGGACTAGTGGGAACAAAGACCCAGTACTTC.

This clonotype appeared a few times. The chain joins TRBV2 to TRBJ2-3; tentatively, D is TRBD1 or TRBD2 (5 bases each). The CDR3 sequence is 16 residues long. V lost 1 base and J 5 bases, leaving 16 bases between the germline ends. The germline CDR1 and CDR2 sequences are SNHLY and FYNNEI. The CDR3 region has the DNA TGTGCCAGCAGTGAAGTTGGGACGGCGATTAGAGATACGCAGTATTTT. This translates into CASSEVGTAIRDTQYF.

The gene calls are TRBV7-2 and TRBJ2-2; unclear D gene. CDR3 length equals 14 residues. Germline values: CDR1 SGHTA, CDR2 FQGNSA. V was trimmed by 0 bases and J by 3 bases, leaving 5 bases between them. The CDR3 protein is CASSLAGYTGELFF. The DNA for the CDR3 is TGTGCCAGCAGCTTAGCAGGGTACACCGGGGAGCTGTTTTTT.

This clonotype appeared once. This chain links TRBV15 with TRBJ1-1; D may be TRBD1 (5 bases). Germline V CDR1 and CDR2: LNHNV, YYDKDF (reference sequence). V lost 0 bases and J lost 12, with 23 bases in between. CDR3 length: 16 amino acids. The CDR3 spells CATSRERAGTPYESFF. Here the CDR3 DNA reads TGTGCCACCAGCAGAGAAAGGGCCGGGACGCCATATGAGTCTTTCTTT.

This sequence joins TRBV7-2 and TRBJ2-7; 10 bases are a match to TRBD2. The germline V gene has CDR1 SGHTA and CDR2 FQGNSA. CDR3 length: 15 amino acids. V gave up 4 bases and J gave up 3 bases; unmatched junction bases: 6. The CDR3: CASSSTSGTRYEQYF. The CDR3 DNA reads TGTGCCAGCAGCTCTACTAGCGGGACCCGCTACGAGCAGTACTTC. Using reference TRBV7-2 and TRBJ2-7 for the parts outside the CDR3, the full variable domain is GAGVSQSPSNKVTEKGKDVELRCDPISGHTALYWYRQSLGQGLEFLIYFQGNSAPDKSGLPSDRFSAERTGGSVSTLTIQRTQQEDSAVYLCASSSTSGTRYEQYFGPGTRLTVT.